The clone carrying this T cell receptor beta chain was detected a few times. Antigen specificity is unknown. UMIs were added to TCR cDNA along with a universal primer site when it was made by 5'RACE template switching. TCRdb re-derived calls from the 5' RACE reads in MiXCR, one entry per CDR3 protein. In the table there are a few hundred thousand distinct CDR3 sequences, roughly 4% of which are singletons. This entry belongs to a study of T cells after yellow fever vaccination. Study findings and constraints: It was a small share of clonotypes that appeared in both CD4 and CD8 compartments. Post-booster samples contained most primary-vaccination clones (about 95% CD4, around 89% CD8). The study found a weaker secondary response that peaked faster, day 5 versus 15.

CDR1 is SGHRS and CDR2 is YFSETQ in the germline V gene. The CDR3 totals 14 residues. V gave up 2 bases and J gave up 5 bases; unmatched junction bases: 5. The receptor was isolated from a man aged 18 to 30 who received the YFV17D yellow fever vaccine. V is TRBV5-1 and J is TRBJ2-5, with 8 bases fitting TRBD1. Sequenced material: PBMCs, taken 5 days after the yellow fever booster vaccination. The DNA for the CDR3 is TGCGCCAGCAGCTTATCATCAGGGGGCGAGACCCAGTACTTC. Protein product: CASSLSSGGETQYF. Looking up the rest from reference TRBV5-1 and TRBJ2-5 gives the full variable domain: KAGVTQTPRYLIKTRGQQVTLSCSPISGHRSVSWYQQTPGQGLQFLFEYFSETQRNKGNFPGRFSGRQFSNSRSEMNVSTLELGDSALYLCASSLSSGGETQYFGPGTRLLVL.